The present T cell receptor (beta chain) was sequenced within a study of cytomegalovirus exposure and HLA in healthy donors. Use of 60 Vbeta and 13 Jbeta primers characterized the PCR. The repertoire was sequenced with immunoSEQ multiplex PCR; TCRdb's copy has only in-frame clones and lacks some. The table shows fewer than 250,000 clones, with 87% occurring only once. This clone was found a few times. Its antigen is unknown. Study-level findings and limits: A highly shared variant cluster was judged a likely technical artifact.

V shed 6 bases and J 6 bases; nucleotides not matched to a gene: 16. Germline V lookup: CDR1 SNHLY, CDR2 FYNNEI. The CDR3 is 18 amino acids. The sequence was collected from a man aged 25-40 years in good health and CMV-seronegative. The chain combines TRBV2 with TRBJ2-3, with TRBD2 identical over 12 bases. Sample: PBMCs. CDR3 coding DNA: TGTGCCAGCAGAGAAAAGCTAGCGGGGGGGGCGGTTGATGATACGCAGTATTTT. It encodes CASREKLAGGAVDDTQYF.